The entry below gives a single T cell receptor (beta chain) sequence along with its context. Its target is unknown. PCR was performed using 60 Vbeta and 13 Jbeta primers. Assay: immunoSEQ multiplex PCR; the TCRdb copy retains only in-frame clones and omits some. The data contain about 200,000 clones, roughly 73% of them singletons. The data stem from a study of cytomegalovirus exposure and HLA in healthy donors. Trimming removed 9 bases from V and 0 bases from J, with 9 bases in between. The CDR3 consists of 13 residues. Germline CDR1 LNHDA, CDR2 SQIVND (reference sequence). The study, taken as a whole, reports: Using the classifier, cytomegalovirus status was reportedly diagnosed with high specificity and sensitivity. A list of 150 or so TCR beta chains associated with cytomegalovirus was given. A later analysis reported that several of the most significant clusters appeared to be linked to common viral pathogens, among them Epstein-Barr virus. Later analysis suggested most CMV-associated TCR beta chains were HLA-restricted.

This TCR came from a woman aged 30 to 39 in good health and CMV-seronegative. The sequenced sample was PBMCs. V gene TRBV19 combines with J gene TRBJ1-3; D unclear. The CDR3 bases are TGTGCCAGCCAAAAGAGCTCTGGAAACACCATATATTTT. Translated, it gives CASQKSSGNTIYF.